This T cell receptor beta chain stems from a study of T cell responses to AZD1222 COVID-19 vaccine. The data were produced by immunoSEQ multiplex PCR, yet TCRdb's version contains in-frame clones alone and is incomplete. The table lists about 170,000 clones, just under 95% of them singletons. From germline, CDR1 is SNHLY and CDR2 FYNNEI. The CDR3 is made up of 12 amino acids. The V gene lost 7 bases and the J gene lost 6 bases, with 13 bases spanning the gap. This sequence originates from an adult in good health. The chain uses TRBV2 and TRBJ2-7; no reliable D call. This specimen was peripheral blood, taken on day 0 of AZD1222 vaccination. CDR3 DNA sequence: TGTGCCAGCACCGATCAATTTGGCGAGCAGTACTTC. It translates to CASTDQFGEQYF.